These 2 T cell receptor beta chains came from one sample sequenced in a study of Graves' ophthalmopathy and Graves' hyperthyroidism. For repertoire sequencing, the TCR beta CDR3 regions were amplified from RNA transcripts. First-round RT-PCR relied on HTBI primers, and a second-round multiplex PCR came next. MiXCR, run by TCRdb on the multiplex PCR reads, gives a single entry per CDR3 protein. The data hold over a million distinct CDR3 sequences, with about 35% observed a single time. Sequencing input: peripheral blood or thyroid tissue (not recorded which). These TCRs come from an adult man with Graves' hyperthyroidism.

The genes are TRBV18 and TRBJ1-4; no reliable D call. This CDR3 is built from 15 residues. Looked up from germline, CDR1 is KGHSH and CDR2 is LQKENI. V lost 3 bases and J lost 0, with 8 bases in between. The CDR3 nucleotides are TGTGCCAGCTCACCGGTCGGGACAACTAATGAAAAACTGTTTTTT. The encoded protein is CASSPVGTTNEKLFF.

As concerns this clonotype: This could be a read error, since a much larger clone is one nucleotide away. The chain joins TRBV27 to TRBJ2-2; weak D call: TRBD1 (6 bases). Germline values: CDR1 MNHEY, CDR2 SMNVEV (reference sequence). This CDR3 contains 16 residues. The CDR3 spells CAINPRRDTHTGELLF. The CDR3 region has the DNA TGTGCCATCAATCCCCGACGGGACACCCACACCGGGGAGCTGCTTTTT.